Sequencing of this TCR beta chain was carried out in a study of Tregs in tolerant kidney transplant recipients. Regarding the study as a whole: The small number of patients limits these findings pending further validation. Biological reproducibility was not directly addressed in this study.

This CDR3 comprises 12 residues. V was trimmed by 8 bases and J by 7 bases, leaving 15 bases between them. Germline loops: CDR1 ENHRY, CDR2 SYGVKD. Turning to this clone: Its target is unknown.

Unstimulated Tregs (CD4+CD25+CD127-) and CD4+CD25- non-Tregs were sorted from PBMCs. Using immunoSEQ multiplex PCR, the repertoire was profiled, and TCRdb retains in-frame clones only, with some absent. The table lists approximately 260,000 clones, more than 65% of them singletons. The sequenced material came from CD4+ T cells from blood. This sequence joins TRBV10-3 and TRBJ2-7, with D tentatively TRBD2 (6 bases). The sequence came from a human donor in good health. The CDR3, as DNA: TGTGCCATCGGGGAGGCTAGGGGAGAGCAGTACTTC. Protein: CAIGEARGEQYF.